This T cell receptor beta chain was profiled in a study of blood T cell repertoires in COVID-19. Study background: In each case, the material was cDNA or gDNA derived from T cells, B-cell-depleted T cells, or PBMCs.

Clones were sequenced by immunoSEQ multiplex PCR, and TCRdb holds only the in-frame ones, with some missing. The data hold about 130,000 clones, with roughly nine tenths observed a single time. Germline CDR1 WNHNN, CDR2 SYGVQD (reference sequence). The V segment lost 0 bases and the J segment 7 bases; nucleotides outside the gene matches: 5. This CDR3 comprises 16 residues. This clonotype was obtained from a man between 50 and 59 years old with COVID-19, enrolled during active disease. The sequenced material came from peripheral blood. The J gene is TRBJ2-1, the V gene TRBV10-1; 11 positions match TRBD2. The DNA of the CDR3 is TGCGCCAGCAGTGAGTCAACTAGCGGGAGAACTAATGAGCAGTTCTTC. It encodes CASSESTSGRTNEQFF.